The T cell receptor (beta chain) under discussion was sequenced for a study of early T cells in non-severe SARS-CoV-2 infection. Unique molecular identifiers were added to individual cDNA molecules. Each CDR3 protein is one row after TCRdb ran MiXCR on the 5' RACE reads. Here the sample spans over 30,000 distinct CDR3 sequences, about 4.3% being singletons. This clonotype was counted many times. Its antigen is unknown. Study-wide results and limits: Matching results from VDJdb favored anti-spike CD8 responses, leaving private and CD4 specificities undetected.

Trimming stripped 6 bases from V and 0 bases from J, with 15 bases between. The CDR3 spans 16 residues. The germline V gene has CDR1 MNHNY and CDR2 SVGAGI (reference sequence). The specimen sequenced was whole blood. The V call is TRBV6-6, the J call TRBJ1-5; TRBD1 might be the D (6 bases). This clonotype was obtained from an adult who was a healthcare worker with PCR-confirmed SARS-CoV-2 infection or an uninfected control (not recorded which). CDR3 residues: CASRLQGPLSNQPQHF. The CDR3 DNA reads as TGTGCCAGCAGATTACAGGGCCCCCTTAGCAATCAGCCCCAGCATTTT.